Described below is a single TCR beta chain sequence and its context. Germline V gene sequence: CDR1 SNHLY, CDR2 FYNNEI. Between the trimmed V and J ends, which lost 4 bases and 3 bases, there was a span of 13 bases. The length of the CDR3 is 15 residues. This record belongs to a study of blood T cell repertoires in COVID-19. Overall study: Collection of acute and convalescent COVID-19 samples took place in the United States, Italy and Spain.

Profiled with immunoSEQ multiplex PCR; TCRdb holds only in-frame clones, not every one. The sample carries under 60,000 clones, approximately 91% recorded once. The clonotype comes from a man aged 50 or older with active COVID-19. The source material was peripheral blood. This chain joins TRBV2 and TRBJ2-1, with a possible D match to TRBD2 (5 bases). CDR3 DNA: TGTGCCAGCAGTGGGGATGAGGGCGGCTACAATGAGCAGTTCTTC. Translated: CASSGDEGGYNEQFF. The full variable domain, its missing parts supplied by reference TRBV2 and TRBJ2-1, is EPEVTQTPSHQVTQMGQEVILRCVPISNHLYFYWYRQILGQKVEFLVSFYNNEISEKSEIFDDQFSVERPDGSNFTLKIRSTKLEDSAMYFCASSGDEGGYNEQFFGPGTRLTVL.